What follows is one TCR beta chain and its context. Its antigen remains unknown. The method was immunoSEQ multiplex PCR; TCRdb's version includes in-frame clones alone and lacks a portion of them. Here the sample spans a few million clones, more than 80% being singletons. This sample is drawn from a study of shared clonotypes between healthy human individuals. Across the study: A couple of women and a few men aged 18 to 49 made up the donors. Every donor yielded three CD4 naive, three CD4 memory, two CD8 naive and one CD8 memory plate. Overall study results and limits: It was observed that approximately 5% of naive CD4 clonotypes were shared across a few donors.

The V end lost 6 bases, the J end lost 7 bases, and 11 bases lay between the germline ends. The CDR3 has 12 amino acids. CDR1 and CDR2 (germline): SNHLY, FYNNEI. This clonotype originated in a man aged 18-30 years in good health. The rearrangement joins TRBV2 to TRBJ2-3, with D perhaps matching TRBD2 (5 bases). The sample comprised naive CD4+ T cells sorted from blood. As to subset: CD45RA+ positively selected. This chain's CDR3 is CASSATSYTQYF. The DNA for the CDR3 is TGTGCCAGCAGCGCTACTAGTTATACGCAGTATTTT.